This T cell receptor beta chain originates from a study of T cell responses to AZD1222 COVID-19 vaccine (dated by TCRdb to the early 2020s). Background for the entire study: A total of 233 trial participants underwent TCR sequencing, of whom 200 to 220 had received two doses of AZD1222 and approximately 25 had received two doses of the MenACWY control vaccine. Trial participants were enrolled by age into 18-55, 56-69 and 70-plus year subgroups, with around 150, 28 and 57 TCR-sequenced participants respectively.

The CDR3 regions of human TCRbeta chains were analyzed by immunosequencing. The original methods were these. Repertoire TCRs were matched against a reference library of SARS-CoV-2-specific TCRs generated with the MIRA antigen-specificity platform. Breadth was defined as the fraction of unique TCRs that were SARS-CoV-2-associated, and depth was defined as the fraction of total T cells that were SARS-CoV-2-associated. Using the MIRA data, each spike-specific TCR was assigned both to the spike region to which the TCR was reactive and to a CD4 or CD8 class. Log10-transformed breadth and depth values were compared by one-way ANOVA with Sidak's multiple comparisons tests. TCRdb's version of the immuneACCESS table is confined to in-frame rearrangements and falls short of the full clone set. An unresolved V gene accounts for under half of the shortfall where checked; the remainder is of unknown origin. V and J calls and clone size are given by that table; D and trimming were obtained from the DNA. This sample comprises 69,000 or so clones, nearly 90% of them detected only once. Of the sample, 1.3% is held by the ten largest clones.

A word on this clone: What antigen it recognizes has not been identified. No much larger clone exists at a distance of one base, and base qualities are not known.

Taken with the paper, the label for time point translates to: about 28 days (+/-7) after the second vaccine dose. Because spike-specific TCR depth and breadth did not differ between the two schedules, AZD1222 recipients who got a second dose at roughly 4 weeks were pooled with those who got a second dose at roughly 12 weeks. Vaccinee samples came from UK trials COV001 and COV002, including a single-blind randomized controlled phase 2/3 trial of AZD1222 (ChAdOx1 nCoV-19) in healthy adults. For TCRbeta chain sequencing, PBMC samples were collected from trial participants at day 0 and at day 28 after the second dose. What the research found in general, with its limitations: Because no day 14 peak-response samples were available, the repertoires could be characterized only after the peak T cell response. Participants were mostly white British and included more females than males, and it was suggested by the authors that clonal diversity may have been underestimated. The 56-69-year group was small, and its depth increase did not reach significance, likely because of low power. A significant rise in spike-specific TCR breadth and depth was observed after two AZD1222 doses relative to day 0 and relative to MenACWY recipients. Epitopes outside the regions mutated in the B.1.351 and B.1.1.7 variants were reportedly recognized by nearly half of the unique spike-specific TCRs. The vaccine-associated CD4 TCRs covered the entire spike protein, and the dominant responses fell in regions 160-218 and 743-854. Conclusions about previously exposed vaccinees are limited because only 5 or 6 AZD1222 recipients were SARS-CoV-2 seropositive at baseline.

V and J lose 0 bases and 5 bases, and a span of 5 bases separates them. Reading from cysteine to phenylalanine, the CDR3 counts 13 amino acids. Here the CDR3 DNA is all that survives: 39 bases in frame from base 1. CDR1 SGHVS and CDR2 FQNEAQ are derived from the germline V gene. This clonotype was sampled from an adult who received the AZD1222 COVID-19 vaccine. Sequencing used peripheral blood, obtained 28 days after the second AZD1222 dose. Recombination connected TRBV7-8 to TRBJ1-5, and the D gene may be TRBD1, 5 bases matching. The CDR3 region has the sequence CASSLAGDQPQHF. Read as DNA, the sequence is TGTGCCAGCAGCTTAGCAGGGGATCAGCCCCAGCATTTT.